A selection of T cell receptor beta chains follows, all from one sample in a study of blood T cells in healthy people across ages. TCRdb re-analysed the 5' RACE reads in MiXCR, keeping a single row per CDR3 protein. The table lists around 1.1 million distinct CDR3 sequences, under 40% of them singletons. The sequenced sample consisted of blood. The receptors derive from a man aged 18 to 29 in good health. Each CDR3 is given with its conserved first and last residue. The D gene is left open where the match is weak. Rows give clone size only sometimes, using once, few, many, or a class for an expanded clone.

d_call j_call v_call cdr3_length clone_size cdr3_nt cdr3_aa
. TRBJ1-2 TRBV4-1 16 many TGCGCCAGCAGCCAAGATTTTCTCGGAGATTTGTATGGCTACACCTTC CASSQDFLGDLYGYTF
TRBD1 TRBJ2-7 TRBV29-1 11 . TGCAGCGGGGGACAGAATAATGAGCAGTACTTC CSGGQNNEQYF
. TRBJ1-1 TRBV5-1 14 . TGCGCCAGCAGCCGGGACGGGTCATCCACTGAAGCTTTCTTT CASSRDGSSTEAFF
. TRBJ2-1 TRBV2 14 . TGTGCCAGCAGTGAAGCGGGGCAGGGAGCAGAGCAGTTCTTC CASSEAGQGAEQFF
TRBD1 TRBJ1-2 TRBV3-1 18 . TGTGCCAGCAGCCAAGATTCTTGTAGGCGGGACAGGGTCTATGGCTACACCTTC CASSQDSCRRDRVYGYTF
. TRBJ2-3 TRBV13 13 many TGTGCCAGCAGCCCCTTTCTCACAGATACGCAGTATTTT CASSPFLTDTQYF
. TRBJ1-1 TRBV12-3/TRBV12-4 16 . TGTGCCAGCAGTTTAGCGTTTTACTCTAAGTGGACTGAAGCTTTCTTT CASSLAFYSKWTEAFF
TRBD2 TRBJ2-1 TRBV15 16 once TGTGCCACCAGCAGCCGACTAGCGGGGACCTACAATGAGCAGTTCTTC CATSSRLAGTYNEQFF
TRBD2 TRBJ2-5 TRBV24-1 16 few TGTGCCACCAGTGATGCTCTAGCGGGGGGTCCTGAGACCCAGTACTTC CATSDALAGGPETQYF
. TRBJ1-2 TRBV29-1 14 . TGCAGCGTTGTTCCGGGGTTGGGAGACTATGGCTACACCTTC CSVVPGLGDYGYTF
. TRBJ1-1 TRBV20-1 13 . TGCAGTGCTAGAGACAGGGATCGTACTGAAGCTTTCTTT CSARDRDRTEAFF
. TRBJ1-2 TRBV27 13 . TGTGCCAGCAGTTGGGACCAGGGTTATGGCTACACCTTC CASSWDQGYGYTF
. TRBJ1-5 TRBV7-2 14 few TGTGCCAGCGGAGTACACGCCCCCAATCAGCCCCAGCATTTT CASGVHAPNQPQHF
TRBD1 TRBJ1-1 TRBV20-1 15 . TGCAGTGCATTGGACAGGGAATATGAGAACACTGAAGCTTTCTTT CSALDREYENTEAFF
. TRBJ2-1 TRBV7-2 15 . TGTGCCAGCAGCTTCCGGAGCGGAGACTACAATGAGCAGTTCTTC CASSFRSGDYNEQFF
. TRBJ1-2 TRBV3-1 16 few TGTGCCAGCAGCCGGTTCAAGGGGGAAGGAAACTATGGCTACACCTTC CASSRFKGEGNYGYTF
. TRBJ1-1 TRBV30 14 . TGTGCCTGGAGAATCGACAATGGGAACACTGAAGCTTTCTTT CAWRIDNGNTEAFF